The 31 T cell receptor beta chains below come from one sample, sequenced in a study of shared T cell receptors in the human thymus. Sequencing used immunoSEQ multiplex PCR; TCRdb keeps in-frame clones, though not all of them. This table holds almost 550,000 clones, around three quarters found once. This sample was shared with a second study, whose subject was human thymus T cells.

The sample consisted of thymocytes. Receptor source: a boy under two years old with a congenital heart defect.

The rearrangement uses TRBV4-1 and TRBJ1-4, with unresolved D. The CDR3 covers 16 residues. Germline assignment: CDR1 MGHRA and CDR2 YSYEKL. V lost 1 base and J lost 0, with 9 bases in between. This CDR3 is CASSQAVAATNEKLFF. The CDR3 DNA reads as TGCGCCAGCAGCCAAGCTGTAGCGGCAACTAATGAAAAACTGTTTTTT.

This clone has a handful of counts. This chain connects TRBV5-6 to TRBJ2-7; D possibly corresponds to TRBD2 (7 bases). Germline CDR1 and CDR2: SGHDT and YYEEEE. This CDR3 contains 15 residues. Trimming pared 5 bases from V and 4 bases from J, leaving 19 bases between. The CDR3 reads CASSPTVGGGYEQYF. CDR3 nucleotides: TGTGCCAGCAGTCCTACCGTAGGGGGAGGGTACGAGCAGTACTTC.

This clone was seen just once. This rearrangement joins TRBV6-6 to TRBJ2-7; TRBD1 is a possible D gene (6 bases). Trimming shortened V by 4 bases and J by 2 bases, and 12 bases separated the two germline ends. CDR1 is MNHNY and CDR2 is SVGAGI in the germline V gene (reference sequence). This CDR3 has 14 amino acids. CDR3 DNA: TGTGCCAGCAGTTCTCTCGGGGACACCTACGAGCAGTACTTC. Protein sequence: CASSSLGDTYEQYF.

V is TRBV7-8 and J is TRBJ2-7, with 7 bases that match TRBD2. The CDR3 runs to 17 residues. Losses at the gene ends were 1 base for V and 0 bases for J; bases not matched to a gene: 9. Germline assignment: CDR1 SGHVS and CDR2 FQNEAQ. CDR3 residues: CASSLVPSRDYSYEQYF. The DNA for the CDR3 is TGTGCCAGCAGCTTAGTTCCTAGCCGGGACTACTCCTACGAGCAGTACTTC. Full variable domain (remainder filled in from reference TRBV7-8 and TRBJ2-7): GAGVSQSPRYKVAKRGQDVALRCDPISGHVSLFWYQQALGQGPEFLTYFQNEAQLDKSGLPSDRFFAERPEGSVSTLKIQRTQQEDSAVYLCASSLVPSRDYSYEQYFGPGTRLTVT.

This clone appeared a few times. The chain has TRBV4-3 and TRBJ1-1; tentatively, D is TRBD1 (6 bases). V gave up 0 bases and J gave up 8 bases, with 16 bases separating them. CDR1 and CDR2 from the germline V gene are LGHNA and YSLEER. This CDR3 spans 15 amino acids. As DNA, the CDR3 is TGCGCCAGCAGCCAAGATGTAGAGACAGGCCCCGAAGCTTTCTTT. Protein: CASSQDVETGPEAFF.

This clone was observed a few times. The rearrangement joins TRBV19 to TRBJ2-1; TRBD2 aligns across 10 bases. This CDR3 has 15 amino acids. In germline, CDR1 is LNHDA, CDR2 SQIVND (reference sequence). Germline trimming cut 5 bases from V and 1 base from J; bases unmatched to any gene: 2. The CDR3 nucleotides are TGTGCCAGTAGTCTAGCGGGAGTATCCTACAATGAGCAGTTCTTC. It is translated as CASSLAGVSYNEQFF.

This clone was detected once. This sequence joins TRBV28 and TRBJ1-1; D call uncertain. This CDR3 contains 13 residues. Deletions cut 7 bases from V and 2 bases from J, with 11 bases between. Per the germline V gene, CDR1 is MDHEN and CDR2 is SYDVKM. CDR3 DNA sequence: TGTGCCAGCAACAAAAGAAGAAACACTGAAGCTTTCTTT. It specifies CASNKRRNTEAFF.

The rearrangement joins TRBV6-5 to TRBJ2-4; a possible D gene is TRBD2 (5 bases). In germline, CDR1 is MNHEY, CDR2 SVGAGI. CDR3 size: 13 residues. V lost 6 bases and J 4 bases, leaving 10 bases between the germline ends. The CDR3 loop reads CASRRRRKNIQYF. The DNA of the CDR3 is TGTGCCAGCAGGAGACGGAGGAAAAACATTCAGTACTTC.

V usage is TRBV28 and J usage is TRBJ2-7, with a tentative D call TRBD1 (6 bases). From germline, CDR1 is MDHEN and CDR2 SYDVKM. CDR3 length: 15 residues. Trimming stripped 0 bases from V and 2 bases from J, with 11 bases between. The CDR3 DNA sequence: TGTGCCAGCAGTTTATGGGGGGCTGGGGCCTACGAGCAGTACTTC. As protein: CASSLWGAGAYEQYF.

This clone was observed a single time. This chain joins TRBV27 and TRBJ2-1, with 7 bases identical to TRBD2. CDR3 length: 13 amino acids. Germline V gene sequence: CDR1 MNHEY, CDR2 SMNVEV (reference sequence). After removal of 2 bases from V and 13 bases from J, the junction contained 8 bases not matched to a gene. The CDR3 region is CASSLLGLSYQFF. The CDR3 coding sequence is TGTGCCAGCAGTTTACTGGGACTAAGCTACCAGTTCTTC.

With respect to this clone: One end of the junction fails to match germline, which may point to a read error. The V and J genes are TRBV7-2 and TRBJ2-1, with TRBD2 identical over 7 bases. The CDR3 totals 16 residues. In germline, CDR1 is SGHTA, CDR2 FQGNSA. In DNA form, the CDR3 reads TGTGCCAGCAGCTTAGAACCGGGACTATCAATGAATGGGCAGTTCTTC. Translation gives CASSLEPGLSMNGQFF.

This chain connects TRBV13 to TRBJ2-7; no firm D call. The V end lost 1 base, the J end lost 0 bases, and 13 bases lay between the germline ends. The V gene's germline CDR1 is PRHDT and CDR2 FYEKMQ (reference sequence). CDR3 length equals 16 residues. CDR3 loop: CASSLVVQEGSYEQYF. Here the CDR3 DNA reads TGTGCCAGCAGCTTAGTAGTGCAGGAAGGCTCCTACGAGCAGTACTTC.

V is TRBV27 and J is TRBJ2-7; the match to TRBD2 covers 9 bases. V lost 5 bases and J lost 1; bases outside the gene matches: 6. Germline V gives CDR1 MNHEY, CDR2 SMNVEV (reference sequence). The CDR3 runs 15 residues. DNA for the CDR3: TGTGCCAGCAGTAAACTAGCGGGCCCATCCTACGAGCAGTACTTC. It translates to CASSKLAGPSYEQYF.

This chain's CDR3 is CASSQGRTGDNEQFF. The CDR3 DNA reads as TGTGCCAGCAGCCAGGGGAGGACAGGGGATAATGAGCAGTTCTTC. The genes are TRBV9 and TRBJ2-1; 9 nucleotides agree with TRBD1. Germline V gene data show CDR1 as SGDLS and CDR2 as YYNGEE. With V trimmed by 4 bases and J by 7 bases, 9 bases remained unmatched. This CDR3 has 15 residues. The full variable domain, with the rest looked up from reference TRBV9 and TRBJ2-1, is DSGVTQTPKHLITATGQRVTLRCSPRSGDLSVYWYQQSLDQGLQFLIQYYNGEERAKGNILERFSAQQFPDLHSELNLSSLELGDSALYFCASSQGRTGDNEQFFGPGTRLTVL.

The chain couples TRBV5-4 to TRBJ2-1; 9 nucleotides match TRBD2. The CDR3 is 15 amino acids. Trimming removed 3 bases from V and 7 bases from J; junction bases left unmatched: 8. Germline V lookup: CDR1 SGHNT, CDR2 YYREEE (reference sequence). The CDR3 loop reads CASSSGTSRWNEQFF. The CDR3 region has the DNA TGTGCCAGCAGCTCCGGGACTAGCCGGTGGAATGAGCAGTTCTTC.

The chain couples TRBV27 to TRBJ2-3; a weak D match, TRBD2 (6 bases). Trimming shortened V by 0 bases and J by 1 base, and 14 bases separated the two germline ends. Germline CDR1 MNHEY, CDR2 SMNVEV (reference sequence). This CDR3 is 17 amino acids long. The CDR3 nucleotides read TGTGCCAGCAGTTTATCGAGACGGGAGACGGGCACAGATACGCAGTATTTT. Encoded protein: CASSLSRRETGTDTQYF.

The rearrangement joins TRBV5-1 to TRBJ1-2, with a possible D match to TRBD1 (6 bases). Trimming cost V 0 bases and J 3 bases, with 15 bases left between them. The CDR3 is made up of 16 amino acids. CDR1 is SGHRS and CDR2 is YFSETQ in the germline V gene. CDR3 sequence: CASSLAWVGGDYGYTF. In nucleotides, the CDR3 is TGCGCCAGCAGCTTGGCCTGGGTTGGGGGCGACTATGGCTACACCTTC.

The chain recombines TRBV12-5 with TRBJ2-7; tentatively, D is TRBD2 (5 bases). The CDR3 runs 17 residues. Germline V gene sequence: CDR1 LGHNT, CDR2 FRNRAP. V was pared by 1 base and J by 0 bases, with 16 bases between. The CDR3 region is CASGLAWGALSSYEQYF. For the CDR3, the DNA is TGTGCTAGTGGTTTGGCATGGGGAGCCCTCAGCTCCTACGAGCAGTACTTC. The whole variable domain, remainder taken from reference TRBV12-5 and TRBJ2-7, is DARVTQTPRHKVTEMGQEVTMRCQPILGHNTVFWYRQTMMQGLELLAYFRNRAPLDDSGMPKDRFSAEMPDATLATLKIQPSEPRDSAVYFCASGLAWGALSSYEQYFGPGTRLTVT.

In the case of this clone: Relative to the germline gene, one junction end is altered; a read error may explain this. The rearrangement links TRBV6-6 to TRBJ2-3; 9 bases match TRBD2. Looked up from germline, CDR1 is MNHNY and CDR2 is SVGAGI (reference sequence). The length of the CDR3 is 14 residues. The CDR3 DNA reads TGTGCCATCAGTAGCGGGAGTCACACAGATACGCAGTATTTT. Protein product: CAISSGSHTDTQYF.

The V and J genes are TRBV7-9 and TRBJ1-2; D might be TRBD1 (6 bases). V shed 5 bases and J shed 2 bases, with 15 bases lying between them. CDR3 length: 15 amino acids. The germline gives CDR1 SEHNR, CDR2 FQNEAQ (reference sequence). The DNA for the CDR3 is TGTGCCAGCAGCCCCCGAGCGGGGGCCAACTATGGCTACACCTTC. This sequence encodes CASSPRAGANYGYTF.

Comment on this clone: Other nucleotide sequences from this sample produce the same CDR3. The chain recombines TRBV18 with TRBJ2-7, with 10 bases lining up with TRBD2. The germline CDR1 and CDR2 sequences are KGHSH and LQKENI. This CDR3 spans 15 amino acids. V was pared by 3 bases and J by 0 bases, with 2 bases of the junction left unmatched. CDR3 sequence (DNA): TGTGCCAGCTCACCCCGGACTAGCGGCTCCTACGAGCAGTACTTC. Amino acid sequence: CASSPRTSGSYEQYF.

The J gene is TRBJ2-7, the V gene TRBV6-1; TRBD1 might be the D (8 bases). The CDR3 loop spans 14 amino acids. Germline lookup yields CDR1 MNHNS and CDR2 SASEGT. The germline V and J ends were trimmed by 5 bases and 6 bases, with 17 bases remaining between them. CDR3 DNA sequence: TGTGCCAGCAGTTATCGGACAGGGAGGGGCGAGCAGTACTTC. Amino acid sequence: CASSYRTGRGEQYF.

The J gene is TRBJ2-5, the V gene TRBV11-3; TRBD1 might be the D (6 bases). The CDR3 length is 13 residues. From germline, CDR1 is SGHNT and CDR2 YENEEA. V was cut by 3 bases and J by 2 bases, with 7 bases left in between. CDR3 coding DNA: TGTGCCAGCAGCTTCGGACAGCAAGAGACCCAGTACTTC. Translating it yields CASSFGQQETQYF.

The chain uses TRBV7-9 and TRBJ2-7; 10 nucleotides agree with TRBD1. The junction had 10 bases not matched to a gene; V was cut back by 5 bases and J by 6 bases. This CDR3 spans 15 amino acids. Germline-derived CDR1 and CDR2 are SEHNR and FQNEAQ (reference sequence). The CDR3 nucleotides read TGTGCCAGCAGCCTTTGGGACAGGGGAATGTTCGAGCAGTACTTC. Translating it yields CASSLWDRGMFEQYF. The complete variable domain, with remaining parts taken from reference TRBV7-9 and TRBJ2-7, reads DTGVSQNPRHKITKRGQNVTFRCDPISEHNRLYWYRQTLGQGPEFLTYFQNEAQLEKSRLLSDRFSAERPKGSFSTLEIQRTEQGDSAMYLCASSLWDRGMFEQYFGPGTRLTVT.

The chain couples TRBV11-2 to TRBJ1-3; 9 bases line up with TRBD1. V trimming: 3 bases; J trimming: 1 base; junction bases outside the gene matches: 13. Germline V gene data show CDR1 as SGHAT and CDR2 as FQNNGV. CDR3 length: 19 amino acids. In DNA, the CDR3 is TGTGCCAGCAGCTTCATTCAAGCGGCGGGACAGGGTTCTGGAAACACCATATATTTT. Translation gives CASSFIQAAGQGSGNTIYF.

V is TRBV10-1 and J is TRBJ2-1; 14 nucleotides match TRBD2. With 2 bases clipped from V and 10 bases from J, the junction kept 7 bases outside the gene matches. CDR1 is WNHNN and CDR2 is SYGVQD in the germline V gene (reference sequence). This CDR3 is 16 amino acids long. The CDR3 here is CASSEETSGRAREQFF. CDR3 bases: TGCGCCAGCAGTGAGGAGACTAGCGGGAGGGCCCGGGAGCAGTTCTTC.

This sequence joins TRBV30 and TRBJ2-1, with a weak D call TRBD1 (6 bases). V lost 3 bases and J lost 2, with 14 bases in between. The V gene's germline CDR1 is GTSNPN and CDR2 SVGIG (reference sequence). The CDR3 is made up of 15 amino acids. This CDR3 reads CAWRRGTRTYNEQFF. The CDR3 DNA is TGTGCCTGGAGGAGGGGGACCCGCACCTACAATGAGCAGTTCTTC.

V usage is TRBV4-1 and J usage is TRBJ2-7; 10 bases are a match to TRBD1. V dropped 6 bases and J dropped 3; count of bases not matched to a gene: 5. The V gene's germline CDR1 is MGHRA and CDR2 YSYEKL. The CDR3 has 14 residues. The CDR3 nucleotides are TGCGCCAGCAGGGTCGGGGACAGGGGCTACGAGCAGTACTTC. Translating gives CASRVGDRGYEQYF.

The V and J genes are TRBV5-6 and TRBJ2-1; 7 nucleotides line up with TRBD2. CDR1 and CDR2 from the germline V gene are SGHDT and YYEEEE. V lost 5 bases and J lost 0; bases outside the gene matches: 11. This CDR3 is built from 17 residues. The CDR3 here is CASSPRWEGSSYNEQFF. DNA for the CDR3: TGTGCCAGCAGTCCGAGGTGGGAGGGGAGCTCCTACAATGAGCAGTTCTTC.

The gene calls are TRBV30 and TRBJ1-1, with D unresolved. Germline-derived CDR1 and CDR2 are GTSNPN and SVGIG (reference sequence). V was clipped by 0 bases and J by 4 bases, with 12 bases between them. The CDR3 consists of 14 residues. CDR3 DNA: TGTGCCTGGAGTGTTACCCCACCCAGCACTGAAGCTTTCTTT. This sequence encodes CAWSVTPPSTEAFF.

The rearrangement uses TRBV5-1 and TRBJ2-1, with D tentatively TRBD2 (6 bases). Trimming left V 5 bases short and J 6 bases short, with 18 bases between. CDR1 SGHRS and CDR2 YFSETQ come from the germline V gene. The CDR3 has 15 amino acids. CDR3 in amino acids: CASRGTGDWANEQFF. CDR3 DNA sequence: TGCGCCAGCAGGGGTACGGGAGATTGGGCCAATGAGCAGTTCTTC.